This T cell receptor (beta chain) was captured by sequencing in a study of shared clonotypes between healthy human individuals (dated by TCRdb to 2020 to 2022). For the study in its entirety: A couple of women and a few men aged 18 to 49 years were included in the cohort. For each donor, CD4 naive and CD4 memory were each given three plates, CD8 naive was given two plates, and CD8 memory was given one plate. Each donor's leukapheresis produced roughly between roughly 0.85 and 10 billion PBMCs. Blood TCR repertoires of several healthy adults were deeply sequenced to estimate repertoire size and the extent of clonotype sharing between individuals. Libraries were prepared and TCR repertoires were sequenced by different laboratories using diverse techniques, in order to increase sequencing depth and limit assay-specific biases. Overall study outcomes, separate from this receptor: The small number of donors limited the genetic and exposure-history diversity represented. Compared with non-shared clonotypes, the clonotypes found in all four sorted-subset donors had higher generation probabilities. Sharing across a handful of donors was observed for approximately 4.6% of naive CD4, under 4% of naive CD8, 2% to 2.5% of memory CD4, and roughly 0.43% of memory CD8 clonotypes. Based on pairwise subsampling, the degree of clonotype sharing among donors was expected to be affected by sequencing depth. Even with the large sequencing depth, rarefaction of the sorted-subset datasets indicated that sequencing was incomplete. Naive subsets generally had larger estimated clonotype richness than memory subsets. Sampling was limited to blood, and TCR repertoires in tissue likely differ from TCR repertoires in blood.

Comment on this clone: Its antigen has not been determined. The sample holds no much larger clone one base away, and base qualities are not on file.

Using the deep immunoSEQ assay, multiplex PCR amplified TCR CDR3 regions from genomic DNA. Extracted genomic DNA from each cell subset was distributed evenly across all wells of several immunoSEQ 96-well plates, and each plate was treated as a replicate. For sorted subsets, about 200 ng genomic DNA, equal to 30,000 to 35,000 T cell genomes, was loaded into each replicate PCR. Purified libraries were quantified with a Qubit 3.0 fluorometer, sized on a Bioanalyzer 2100, and re-quantified with the KAPA Library Quantification kit. Every immunoSEQ 96-well plate was sequenced on a dedicated single-read 150-cycle Illumina NextSeq 550 flow cell. The paper's data handling went like this. Because the immunoSEQ output held only junctional sequences and lacked quality scores, the filtering could not match the filtering applied to full-length reads. To assign V/J genes and CDR3, sequences were annotated against IMGT germline references using PyIR, a Python wrapper for IgBLAST v1.9. Any read was removed if the V/J assignment was weak (E-value above 1e-6), the CDR3 was missing, or the read contained stop codons, out-of-frame junctions, or ambiguous translated residues. A V3J clonotype was defined by an identical inferred V gene, J gene, and CDR3 amino acid sequence. The percentage overlap between two repertoires was calculated by dividing the number of shared unique clonotypes by the size of the smaller repertoire. RTK rarefaction, the Chao1 estimator, and Recon v2.1 estimates of unobserved clonotypes were used to assess repertoire richness. Generation probabilities were computed with OLGA for all TCRbeta clonotypes obtained by the gDNA method from several donors. Sourced from immuneACCESS, this table was stored by TCRdb with only in-frame sequences that have V and J called. A share of the clones is absent; for the studies checked, an unresolved V gene accounts for under half, and the remainder has no known explanation. V and J calls and clone size are copied from that table; D and trimming were computed from the DNA. For this sample there are around 700,000 clones; about two thirds appear just once. The top ten constitute approximately 1.8% of the sample.

CDR1 and CDR2, looked up from the germline V gene (reference sequence), are LNHDA and SQIVND. V drops 5 bases and J drops 2 bases, leaving 16 bases in between. The CDR3 covers 15 residues, taking in both the cysteine and the phenylalanine. Of all the DNA, just the CDR3 is kept, 45 bases in frame from base 1. Donors were healthy HIV-negative adults with no recently reported acute infections or vaccinations. Only Caucasian adults living in Nashville, Tennessee, USA were represented among the donors. CD4+ T cells were enriched by magnetic negative selection, after which naive cells were positively selected on CD45RA and the negative fraction was taken as the memory subset. Blood was collected by leukapheresis, and PBMCs were isolated by Ficoll-Histopaque density gradient centrifugation and then cryopreserved in liquid nitrogen vapor phase. Analytical flow cytometry was used to check the purity and quantity of each magnetically sorted T cell population. Genomic DNA was isolated from each sorted fraction and quantified by UV absorbance on a Nanodrop 2000c.

The rearrangement joined TRBV19 to TRBJ2-7; the best D guess is TRBD1, with 5 bases matching. Source material: memory CD4+ T cells sorted from blood. The cell subset or site label, read with the paper, signifies: CD45RA-negative fraction. The TCR sequence derives from a woman between 25 and 40 years old in good health. In nucleotide form, the sequence is TGTGCCAGTAGTCCCCGGGTAGCAGGGACCTACGAGCAGTACTTC. Its product reads: CASSPRVAGTYEQYF. Here the CDR3 is joined to the reference TRBV19 and TRBJ2-7 genes, and the full variable domain is: DGGITQSPKYLFRKEGQNVTLSCEQNLNHDAMYWYRQDPGQGLRLIYYSQIVNDFQKGDIAEGYSVSREKKESFPLTVTSAQKNPTAFYLCASSPRVAGTYEQYFGPGTRLTVT.